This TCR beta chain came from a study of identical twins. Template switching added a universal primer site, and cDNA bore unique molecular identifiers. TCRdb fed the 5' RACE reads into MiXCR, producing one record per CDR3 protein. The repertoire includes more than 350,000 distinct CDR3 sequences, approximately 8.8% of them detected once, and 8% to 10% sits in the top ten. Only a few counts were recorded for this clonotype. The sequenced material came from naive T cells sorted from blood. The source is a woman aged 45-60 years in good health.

The CDR3 here is CSAAQRENGGELFF. In nucleotides, the CDR3 is TGCAGTGCTGCCCAGCGGGAGAATGGCGGGGAGCTGTTTTTT. The chain uses TRBV20-1 and TRBJ2-2; 8 bases are shared with TRBD2. This CDR3 contains 14 residues. V shed 5 bases, J shed 7 bases, and the junction held 9 bases outside the gene matches. Germline CDR1 is DFQATT and CDR2 is SNEGSKA (reference sequence).